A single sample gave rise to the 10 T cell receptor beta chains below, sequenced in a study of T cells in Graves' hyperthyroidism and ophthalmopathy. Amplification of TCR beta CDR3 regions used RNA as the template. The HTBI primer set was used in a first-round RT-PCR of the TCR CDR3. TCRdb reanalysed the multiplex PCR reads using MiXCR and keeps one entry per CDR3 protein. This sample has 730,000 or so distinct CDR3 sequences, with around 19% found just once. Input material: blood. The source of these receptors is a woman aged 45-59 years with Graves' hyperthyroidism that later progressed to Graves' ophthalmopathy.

CDR3 nucleotides: TGTGCCAGTAATGTCGGGGGCAGAATTGAGGAAGAGACCCAGTACTTC. It translates to CASNVGGRIEEETQYF. J is TRBJ2-5 and V is TRBV19; D could derive from TRBD1 or TRBD2 (6 bases each). This CDR3 comprises 16 residues. Trimming took 7 bases from V and 3 from J, leaving 21 bases between them. Germline V gene sequence: CDR1 LNHDA, CDR2 SQIVND (reference sequence).

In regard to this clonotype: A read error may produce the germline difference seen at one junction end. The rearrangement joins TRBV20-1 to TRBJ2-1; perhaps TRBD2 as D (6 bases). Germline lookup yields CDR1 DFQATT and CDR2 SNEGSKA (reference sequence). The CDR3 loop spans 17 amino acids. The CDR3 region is CSVRPRGTRRAYNEQFF. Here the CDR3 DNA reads TGCAGTGTTAGACCTAGGGGCACGCGGAGGGCCTACAATGAGCAGTTCTTC.

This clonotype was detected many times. For the CDR3, the DNA is TGTGCCAGCAGCTTAGTAGTAACTAGCGGGGCTTCTGAGCAGTTCTTC. Residues: CASSLVVTSGASEQFF. This chain uses TRBV11-2 with TRBJ2-1, with 10 positions matching TRBD2. The CDR3 spans 16 residues. Trimming took 1 base from V and 9 from J; bases not matched to a gene: 9. Germline V CDR1 and CDR2: SGHAT, FQNNGV.

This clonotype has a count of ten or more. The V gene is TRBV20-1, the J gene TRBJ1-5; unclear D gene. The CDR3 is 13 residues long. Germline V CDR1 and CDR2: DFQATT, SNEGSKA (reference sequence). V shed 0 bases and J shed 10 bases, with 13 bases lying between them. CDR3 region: CSARDSGGSPQHF. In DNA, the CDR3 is TGCAGTGCTAGAGATTCTGGAGGTAGTCCCCAGCATTTT.

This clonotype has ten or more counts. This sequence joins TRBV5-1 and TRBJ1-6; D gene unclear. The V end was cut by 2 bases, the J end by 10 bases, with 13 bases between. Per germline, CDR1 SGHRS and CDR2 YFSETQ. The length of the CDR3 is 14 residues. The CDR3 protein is CASSFERTQSPLHF. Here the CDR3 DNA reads TGCGCCAGCAGCTTTGAGAGGACCCAATCACCCCTCCACTTT.

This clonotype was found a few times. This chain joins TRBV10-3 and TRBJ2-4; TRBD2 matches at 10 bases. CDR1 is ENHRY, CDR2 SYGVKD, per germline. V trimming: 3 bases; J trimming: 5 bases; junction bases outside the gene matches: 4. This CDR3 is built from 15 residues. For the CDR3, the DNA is TGTGCCATCAGTGACAAAAGCGGGGGGGAAAACATTCAGTACTTC. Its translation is CAISDKSGGENIQYF.

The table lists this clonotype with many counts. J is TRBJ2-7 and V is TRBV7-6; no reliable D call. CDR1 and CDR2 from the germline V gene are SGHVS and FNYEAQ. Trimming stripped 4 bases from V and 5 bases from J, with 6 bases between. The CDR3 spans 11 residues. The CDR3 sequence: CASSSSHEQYF. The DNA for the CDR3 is TGTGCCAGCAGCTCTTCCCACGAGCAGTACTTC.

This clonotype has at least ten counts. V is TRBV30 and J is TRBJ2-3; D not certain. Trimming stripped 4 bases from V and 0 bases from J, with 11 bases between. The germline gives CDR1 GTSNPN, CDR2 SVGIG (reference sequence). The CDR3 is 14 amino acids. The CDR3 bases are TGTGCCTGGACAAACTCACCCAGCACAGATACGCAGTATTTT. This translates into CAWTNSPSTDTQYF. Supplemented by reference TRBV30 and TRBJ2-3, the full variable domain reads SQTIHQWPATLVQPVGSPLSLECTVEGTSNPNLYWYRQAAGRGLQLLFYSVGIGQISSEVPQNLSASRPQDRQFILSSKKLLLSDSGFYLCAWTNSPSTDTQYFGPGTRLTVL.

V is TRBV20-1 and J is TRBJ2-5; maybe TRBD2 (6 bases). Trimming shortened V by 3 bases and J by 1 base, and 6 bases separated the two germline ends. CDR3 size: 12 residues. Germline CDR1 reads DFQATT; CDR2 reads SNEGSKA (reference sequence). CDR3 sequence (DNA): TGCAGTGCTAGGCGGGGCCAAGAGACCCAGTACTTC. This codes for CSARRGQETQYF.

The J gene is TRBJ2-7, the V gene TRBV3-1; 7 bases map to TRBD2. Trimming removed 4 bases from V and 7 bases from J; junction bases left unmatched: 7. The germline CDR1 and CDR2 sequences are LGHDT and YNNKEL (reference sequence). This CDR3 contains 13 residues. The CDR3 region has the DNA TGTGCCAGCAGCCCTGGGCGGGGGTGGGAGCAGTACTTC. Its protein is CASSPGRGWEQYF.